These T cell receptor beta chains were read from a single sample in a study. Using its own MiXCR run on the 5' RACE reads, TCRdb lists one record per CDR3 protein. The sample records about 59,000 distinct CDR3 sequences, less than 25% being singletons. The sample taken for sequencing was tumor-infiltrating Tregs sorted from the breast tumor. These receptors came from a female donor with breast cancer. The CDR3 runs from the conserved cysteine through the conserved F or W. A D gene is named only where the DNA matches it firmly. Size tells how often a clone was seen (once, few, many) or the class of an expanded clone, and some rows leave it out.

size	V	J	D	DNA	CDR3
few	TRBV11-2	TRBJ1-3	.	TGTGCCAGCAGCTCCCCTAGAATCTCTGGAAACACCATATATTTT	CASSSPRISGNTIYF
.	TRBV20-1	TRBJ1-4	.	TGCAGTGCTAGTGATTCAAGGAGGACAGTAAATGAAAAACTGTTTTTT	CSASDSRRTVNEKLFF
few	TRBV6-6	TRBJ2-7	.	TGTGCCAGCAGTAGTGGACAGAACTACGAGCAGTACTTC	CASSSGQNYEQYF
medium-sized	TRBV3-1	TRBJ2-1	TRBD2	TGTGCCAGCAGCCCCCTGGCGGGAGCTCTCAATGAGCAGTTCTTC	CASSPLAGALNEQFF
many	TRBV3-1	TRBJ2-1	TRBD1	TGTGCCAGCAGTCGGACAGGCAAACACAATGAGCAGTTCTTC	CASSRTGKHNEQFF
.	TRBV7-9	TRBJ2-5	TRBD1	TGTGCCAGCAGCTGCTACGGGACAGGGCAAGAGACCCAGTACTTC	CASSCYGTGQETQYF
few	TRBV4-1	TRBJ1-2	.	TGCGCCAGCAGCTTCAGGGCCAGGGGCTTAGTCGGCTACACCTTC	CASSFRARGLVGYTF
few	TRBV29-1	TRBJ2-1	TRBD2	TGCAGCGTTGCAGGTCTAGCGGGAGAAAATTACAATGAGCAGTTCTTC	CSVAGLAGENYNEQFF
few	TRBV12-3/TRBV12-4	TRBJ1-5	.	TGTGCCAGCAGGAGGGGCAATCAGCCCCAGCATTTT	CASRRGNQPQHF
few	TRBV7-2	TRBJ1-2	TRBD1	TGTGCCAGCAGCTTTGGGGACAGCGGAGGTTATGGCTACACCTTC	CASSFGDSGGYGYTF
many	TRBV5-1	TRBJ2-4	TRBD2	TGCGCCAGCAGCTCCCCCCCGGGACTAGCGGATTTCTGGGCCAAAAACATTCAGTACTTC	CASSSPPGLADFWAKNIQYF
few	TRBV4-1	TRBJ1-5	.	TGCGCCAGCAGCCAAGATCTTGGGAGGGTCAATCAGCCCCAGCATTTT	CASSQDLGRVNQPQHF
.	TRBV10-2	TRBJ2-1	.	TGCGCCACCATGTTCCCTGGGTCGAACAATGAGCAGTGCTTC	CATMFPGSNNEQCF
.	TRBV6-5	TRBJ1-2	.	TGTGCCAGCACGCGAGGAGGGGGATATGGCTACACCTTC	CASTRGGGYGYTF
.	TRBV4-2	TRBJ2-4	TRBD1	TGTGCCAGCAGTTTCGGGACAGGGGGCTTTTTGGACATTCAGTACTTC	CASSFGTGGFLDIQYF
.	TRBV6-1	TRBJ1-2	.	TGTGCCAGCAGGGACGACATGAAGGGCGACACCTTC	CASRDDMKGDTF
.	TRBV5-6	TRBJ2-1	TRBD1	TGTGCCAGCGGCCGACAGGGTCTCTCCTACAATGAGCAGTTCTTC	CASGRQGLSYNEQFF
few	TRBV6-2/TRBV6-3	TRBJ2-3	.	TGTGCCAGCACGACAGTCCGTTTAGGGGTCAGCACAGATACGCAGTATTTT	CASTTVRLGVSTDTQYF
few	TRBV15	TRBJ2-7	TRBD1	TGTGCCACCAGCAGAGGAACACCGGGACAGATTTACGAGCAGTACTTC	CATSRGTPGQIYEQYF
many	TRBV5-6	TRBJ1-3	.	TGTGCCAGCAGCCGGCCCGACAGAAACACCATATATTTT	CASSRPDRNTIYF
few	TRBV13	TRBJ2-6	.	TGTGCCAGCAGCTTAGCCGGGCGATCTGGGGCCAACGTCCTGACTTTC	CASSLAGRSGANVLTF
.	TRBV5-1	TRBJ2-2	.	TGCGCCAGCAGCTTCCTTTTGGTCGAGAACACCGGGGAGCTGTTTTTT	CASSFLLVENTGELFF
many	TRBV9	TRBJ2-1	TRBD2	TGTGCCAGCAGCGCTAATGCGGGAGGGCCTGATGAGCAGTTCTTC	CASSANAGGPDEQFF
.	TRBV28	TRBJ2-7	TRBD2	TGTGCCAGCAGTTCCCCCGGGACTAGCGGGAGTCCATACGAGCAGTACTTC	CASSSPGTSGSPYEQYF
few	TRBV7-2	TRBJ1-2	.	TGTGCCAGCAGGGGAGGGAGCAACTATGGCTACACCTTC	CASRGGSNYGYTF
.	TRBV10-3	TRBJ1-1	.	TGTGCCATACAGGGAAATCCCACTGAAGCTTTCTTT	CAIQGNPTEAFF
few	TRBV12-5	TRBJ2-2	.	TGTGCTAGTGGTTTGGTACTCCAGGGCTTCACCGGGGAGCTGTTTTTT	CASGLVLQGFTGELFF
.	TRBV11-1	TRBJ2-1	.	TGTGCCAGCAGCTCCCTAGGGGTACTTGAGCAGTTCTTC	CASSSLGVLEQFF
.	TRBV7-2	TRBJ1-5	TRBD1	TGTGCCAGCAGCTTCACAGGGGACCCCAATCAGCCCCAGCATTTT	CASSFTGDPNQPQHF
.	TRBV5-4	TRBJ2-3	TRBD2	TGTGCCAGCAGCTCCATCGGGAGGGGGGATACGCAGTATTTT	CASSSIGRGDTQYF
few	TRBV7-2	TRBJ1-2	TRBD1	TGTGCCAGCAGCTTACAGGGACAGGGAAGGGGCTACACCTTC	CASSLQGQGRGYTF
.	TRBV28	TRBJ2-1	.	TGTGCCAGCAGCCTTACCCATCCGAGCTCCTACAATGAGCAGTTCTTC	CASSLTHPSSYNEQFF
few	TRBV4-1	TRBJ2-1	.	TGCGCCAGCAGCCAAGCTGACTTTGTCGGCGGCTCCTACAATGAGCAGTTCTTC	CASSQADFVGGSYNEQFF
few	TRBV6-6	TRBJ2-7	TRBD2	TGTGCCAGCAGTTACTCGATTCTAGCGGGAGAGTACGAGCAGTACTTC	CASSYSILAGEYEQYF
.	TRBV9	TRBJ2-1	.	TGTGCCGCCCACTCCCGGGAGCAGTTCTTC	CAAHSREQFF
many	TRBV5-1	TRBJ2-2	.	TGCGCCAGCATGACTGGAGGATGGACCGGGGAGCTGTTTTTT	CASMTGGWTGELFF
few	TRBV11-3	TRBJ1-5	.	TGTGCCAGCAGCTTAGTCGGGATCCTTTTATATAGCAATCAGCCCCAGCATTTT	CASSLVGILLYSNQPQHF
many	TRBV29-1	TRBJ2-2	.	TGCAGCGTTAACAGGGATGCCGCCGGGGAGCTGTTTTTT	CSVNRDAAGELFF
many	TRBV2	TRBJ1-2	TRBD1	TGTGCCAGCAAACAGGGGGCACAAGGCAACTATGGCTACACCTTC	CASKQGAQGNYGYTF
.	TRBV5-8	TRBJ2-1	.	TGTGCCAGCACCCAAGGGGTGTACAATGAGCAGTTCTTC	CASTQGVYNEQFF
few	TRBV11-2	TRBJ2-3	TRBD2	TGTGCCAGCAGCTTCTACGGGACTAGGGAAAAAGATACGCAGTATTTT	CASSFYGTREKDTQYF
few	TRBV5-1	TRBJ1-1	TRBD1	TGCGCCAGCAGCGGGACTACAGGGGGCACTGAAGCTTTCTTT	CASSGTTGGTEAFF
few	TRBV20-1	TRBJ1-6	TRBD1	TGCAGTGCCCCTAGGACAGGTCGAGGAGGTTCACCCCTCCACTTT	CSAPRTGRGGSPLHF
.	TRBV7-9	TRBJ2-2	.	TGTGCCAGCAGCCGAGGGCGTCTAGCGCCCGGGGAGCTGTTTTTT	CASSRGRLAPGELFF
.	TRBV13	TRBJ1-2	TRBD1	TGTGCCAGCAGGAACCCGCGACAGGGGTGGGGCTACACCTTC	CASRNPRQGWGYTF
.	TRBV5-1	TRBJ2-7	.	TGCGCCAGCAGCACGGTGGGGGGAGCGTCCCTCGAGCAGTACTTC	CASSTVGGASLEQYF
medium-sized	TRBV6-5	TRBJ2-4	.	TGTGCCAGCGCCGGAACGACCGGTGGCAAAAACATTCAGTACTTC	CASAGTTGGKNIQYF
few	TRBV27	TRBJ2-7	.	TGTGCCAGCCGTCGGACGGATACCTACGAGCAGTACTTC	CASRRTDTYEQYF
.	TRBV9	TRBJ1-2	.	TGTGCCAGCAGCCAAACTGGGGGGGACGATGGCTACACCTTC	CASSQTGGDDGYTF
.	TRBV2	TRBJ2-1	TRBD1	TGTGCCAGCAGTGGACAGGGACCCTACAATGAGCAGTTCTTC	CASSGQGPYNEQFF
.	TRBV10-3	TRBJ2-2	TRBD1	TGTGCCACCCTCCGGGACAGGGGTTTAGGGGAGCTGTTTTTT	CATLRDRGLGELFF
few	TRBV3-1	TRBJ2-7	.	TGTGCCAGCAGCCTCGGACCCAGCCACTACGAGCAGTACTTC	CASSLGPSHYEQYF
few	TRBV28	TRBJ1-1	.	TGTGCCAGCAGTTTACGCGGGGGGAAAAGAGCTTTCTTT	CASSLRGGKRAFF
.	TRBV29-1	TRBJ2-7	.	TGCAGCGTTGAAGGGAACAACGAGCAGTACTTC	CSVEGNNEQYF
.	TRBV7-2	TRBJ2-7	TRBD2	TGTGCCAGCAGCTTAGCTAGCGGGACGACCTACGAGCAGTACTTC	CASSLASGTTYEQYF
.	TRBV6-1	TRBJ2-7	.	TGTGCCAGCGACCGGGCCTACGAGCAGTACTTC	CASDRAYEQYF
.	TRBV12-3/TRBV12-4	TRBJ2-1	TRBD2	TGTGCCAGCCAATGGGGCGGGAGGGCCGATAAAAATGAGCAGTTCTTC	CASQWGGRADKNEQFF